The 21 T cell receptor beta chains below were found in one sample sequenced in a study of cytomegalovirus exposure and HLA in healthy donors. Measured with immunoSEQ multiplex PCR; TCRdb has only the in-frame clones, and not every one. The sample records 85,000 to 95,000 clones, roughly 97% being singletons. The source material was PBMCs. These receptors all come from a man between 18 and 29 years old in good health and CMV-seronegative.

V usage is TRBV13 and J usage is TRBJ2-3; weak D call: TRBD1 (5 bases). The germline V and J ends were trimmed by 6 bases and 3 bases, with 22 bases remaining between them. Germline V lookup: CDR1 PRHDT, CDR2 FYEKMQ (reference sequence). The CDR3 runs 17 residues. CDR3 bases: TGTGCCAGCAGATCATTACAGGAAGCTAGACTTACAGATACGCAGTATTTT. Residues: CASRSLQEARLTDTQYF.

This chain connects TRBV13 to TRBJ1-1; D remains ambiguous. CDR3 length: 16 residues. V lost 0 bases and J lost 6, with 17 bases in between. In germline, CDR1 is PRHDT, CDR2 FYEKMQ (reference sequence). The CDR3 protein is CASSLGRRDLRSEAFF. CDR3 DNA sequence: TGTGCCAGCAGCTTAGGCCGACGGGATTTAAGGTCTGAAGCTTTCTTT.

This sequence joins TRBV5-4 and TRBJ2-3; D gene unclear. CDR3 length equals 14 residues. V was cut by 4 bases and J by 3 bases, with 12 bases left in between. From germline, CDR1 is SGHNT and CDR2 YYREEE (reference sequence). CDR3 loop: CASSPSGTTDTQYF. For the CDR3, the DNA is TGTGCCAGCAGCCCCTCGGGTACAACAGATACGCAGTATTTT.

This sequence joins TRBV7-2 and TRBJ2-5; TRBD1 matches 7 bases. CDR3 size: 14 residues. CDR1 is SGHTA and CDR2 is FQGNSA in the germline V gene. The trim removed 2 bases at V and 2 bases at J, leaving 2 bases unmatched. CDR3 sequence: CASSLQTGQETQYF. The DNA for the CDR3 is TGTGCCAGCAGCTTACAGACAGGGCAAGAGACCCAGTACTTC.

CDR3 loop: CASSEARTQYF. The CDR3 region has the DNA TGTGCCAGCAGTGAAGCTAGGACCCAGTACTTC. The J gene is TRBJ2-5, the V gene TRBV6-1; D is uncertain. The CDR3 has 11 residues. Germline CDR1 and CDR2: MNHNS and SASEGT. V was trimmed by 0 bases and J by 7 bases, leaving 3 bases between them.

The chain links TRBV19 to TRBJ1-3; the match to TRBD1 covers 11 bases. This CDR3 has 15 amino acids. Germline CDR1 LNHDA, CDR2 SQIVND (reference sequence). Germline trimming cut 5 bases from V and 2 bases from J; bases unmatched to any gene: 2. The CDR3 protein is CASSGQGAAGNTIYF. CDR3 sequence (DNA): TGTGCCAGTAGTGGACAGGGGGCGGCTGGAAACACCATATATTTT.

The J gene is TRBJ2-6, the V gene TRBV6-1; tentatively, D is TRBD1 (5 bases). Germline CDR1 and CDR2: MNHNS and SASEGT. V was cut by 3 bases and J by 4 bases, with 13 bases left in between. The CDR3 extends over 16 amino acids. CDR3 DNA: TGTGCCAGCAGTGAGGGCGCAGGGTCCGGGGCCAACGTCCTGACTTTC. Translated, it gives CASSEGAGSGANVLTF.

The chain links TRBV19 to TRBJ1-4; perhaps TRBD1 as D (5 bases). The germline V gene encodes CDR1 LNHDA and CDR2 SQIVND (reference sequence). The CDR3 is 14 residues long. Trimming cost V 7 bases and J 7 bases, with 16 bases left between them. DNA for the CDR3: TGTGCCAGTATGGGAGGGGAGTTGGGTGAAAAACTGTTTTTT. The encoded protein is CASMGGELGEKLFF.

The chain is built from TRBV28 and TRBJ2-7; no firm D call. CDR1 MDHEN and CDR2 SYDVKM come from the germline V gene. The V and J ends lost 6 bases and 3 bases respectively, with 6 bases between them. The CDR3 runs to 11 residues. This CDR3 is CASRNNYEQYF. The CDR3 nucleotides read TGTGCCAGCAGGAACAACTACGAGCAGTACTTC.

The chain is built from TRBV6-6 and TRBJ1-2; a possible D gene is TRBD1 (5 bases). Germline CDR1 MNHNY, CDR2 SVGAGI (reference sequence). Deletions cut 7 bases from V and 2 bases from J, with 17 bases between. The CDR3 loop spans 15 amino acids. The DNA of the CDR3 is TGTGCCAGCACGACGTGGCGGGGCGAAAACTATGGCTACACCTTC. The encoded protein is CASTTWRGENYGYTF.

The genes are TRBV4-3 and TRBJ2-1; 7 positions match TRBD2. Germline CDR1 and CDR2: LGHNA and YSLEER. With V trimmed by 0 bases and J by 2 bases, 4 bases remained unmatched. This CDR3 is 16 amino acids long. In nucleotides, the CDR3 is TGCGCCAGCAGCCAAGAAACTAGCGACACCTACAATGAGCAGTTCTTC. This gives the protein CASSQETSDTYNEQFF.

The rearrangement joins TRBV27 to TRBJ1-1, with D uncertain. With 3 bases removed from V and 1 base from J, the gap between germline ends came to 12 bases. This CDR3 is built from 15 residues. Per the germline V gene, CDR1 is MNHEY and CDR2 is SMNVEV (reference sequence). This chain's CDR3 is CASSLGGQPNTEAFF. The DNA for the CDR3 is TGTGCCAGCAGTTTGGGAGGTCAGCCGAACACTGAAGCTTTCTTT.

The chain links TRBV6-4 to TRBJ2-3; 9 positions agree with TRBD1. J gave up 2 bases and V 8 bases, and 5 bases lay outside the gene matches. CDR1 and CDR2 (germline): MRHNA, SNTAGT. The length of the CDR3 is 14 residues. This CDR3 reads CASGRDRDTDTQYF. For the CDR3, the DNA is TGTGCCAGCGGAAGGGACAGGGACACAGATACGCAGTATTTT.

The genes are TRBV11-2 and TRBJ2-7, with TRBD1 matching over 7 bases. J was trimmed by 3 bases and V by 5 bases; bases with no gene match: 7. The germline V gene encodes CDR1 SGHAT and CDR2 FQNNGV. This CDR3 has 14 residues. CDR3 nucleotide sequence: TGTGCCAGCAGCCATGTGGGACAGAACTACGAGCAGTACTTC. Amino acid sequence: CASSHVGQNYEQYF.

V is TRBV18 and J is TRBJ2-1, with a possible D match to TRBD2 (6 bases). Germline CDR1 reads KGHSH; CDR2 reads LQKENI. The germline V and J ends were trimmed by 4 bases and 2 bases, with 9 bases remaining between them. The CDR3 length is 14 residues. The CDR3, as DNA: TGTGCCAGCTCACTGGACTATCCCTACAATGAGCAGTTCTTC. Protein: CASSLDYPYNEQFF.

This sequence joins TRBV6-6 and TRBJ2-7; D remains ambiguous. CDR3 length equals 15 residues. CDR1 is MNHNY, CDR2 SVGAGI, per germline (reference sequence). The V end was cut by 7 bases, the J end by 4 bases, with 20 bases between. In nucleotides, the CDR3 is TGTGCCAGCATGAAAGGCCAGGCAAGAACATACGAGCAGTACGTC. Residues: CASMKGQARTYEQYV.

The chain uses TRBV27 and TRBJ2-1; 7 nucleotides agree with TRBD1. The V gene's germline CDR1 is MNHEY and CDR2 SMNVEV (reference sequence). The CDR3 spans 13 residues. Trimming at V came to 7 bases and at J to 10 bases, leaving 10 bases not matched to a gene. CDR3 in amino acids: CASKSRDRGEQFF. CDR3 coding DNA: TGTGCCAGCAAATCGAGGGACAGAGGCGAGCAGTTCTTC.

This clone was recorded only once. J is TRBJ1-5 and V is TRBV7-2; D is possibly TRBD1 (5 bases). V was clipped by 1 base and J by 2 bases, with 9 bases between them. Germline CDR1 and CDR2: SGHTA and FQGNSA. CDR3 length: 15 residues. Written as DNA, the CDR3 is TGTGCCAGCAGCTTAGTTTTAGGGGGCAATCAGCCCCAGCATTTT. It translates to CASSLVLGGNQPQHF.

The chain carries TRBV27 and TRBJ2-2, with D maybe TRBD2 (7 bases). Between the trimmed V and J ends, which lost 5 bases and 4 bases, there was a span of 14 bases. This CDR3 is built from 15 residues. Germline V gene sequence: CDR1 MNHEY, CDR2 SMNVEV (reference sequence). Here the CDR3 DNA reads TGTGCCAGCAGTCCTAGGGGGGGTACCACCGGGGAGCTGTTTTTT. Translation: CASSPRGGTTGELFF.

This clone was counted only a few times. In nucleotides, the CDR3 is TGTGCCTGGAGTGTCCAGCACGGGGGACTCTATGGCTACACCTTC. Its protein product is CAWSVQHGGLYGYTF. This chain uses TRBV30 with TRBJ1-2, with a tentative D call TRBD1 (5 bases). From germline, CDR1 is GTSNPN and CDR2 SVGIG (reference sequence). V was pared by 0 bases and J by 4 bases, with 15 bases between. There are 15 residues in the CDR3.

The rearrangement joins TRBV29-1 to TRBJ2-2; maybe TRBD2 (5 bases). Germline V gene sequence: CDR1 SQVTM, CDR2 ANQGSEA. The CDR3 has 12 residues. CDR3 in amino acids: CCGGQTTGELFF. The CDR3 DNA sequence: TGCTGTGGCGGGCAGACCACCGGGGAGCTGTTTTTT.